This T cell receptor beta chain was captured in a study of identical twins. cDNA carried unique molecular identifiers, and a universal primer site was added by template switching. TCRdb recomputed calls from the 5' RACE reads with MiXCR, one row per CDR3 protein. Of around 95,000 distinct CDR3 sequences listed, just under 6% are singletons. The CDR3 loop spans 11 amino acids. The ends were cut back, 5 bases at V and 6 bases at J, with 8 bases in the middle. This clonotype came up many times. Its antigen is unidentified. General study findings and limits: Clonotypes of the beta chain that were abundant in cord blood carried fewer insertions (memory repertoires showed none). There was an excess of low generation probability in the out-of-frame alpha sequences that twins shared.

Sequenced input: memory T cells sorted from blood. The TCR sequence derives from a woman aged 45-59 years in good health. The chain is built from TRBV12-3 or TRBV12-4 and TRBJ2-7; D uncertain. This CDR3 is CASSMLSEQYF. As DNA, the CDR3 is TGTGCCAGCAGTATGCTATCCGAGCAGTACTTC.